The source of this TCR beta chain is a study of cytomegalovirus exposure and HLA in healthy donors. 60 Vbeta and 13 Jbeta primers were used in PCR. The method was immunoSEQ multiplex PCR; TCRdb's version includes in-frame clones alone and lacks a portion of them. This sample has 150,000 to 200,000 clones, with roughly 80% found just once. This CDR3 has 17 residues. The V gene's germline CDR1 is MDHEN and CDR2 SYDVKM. V lost 2 bases, J lost 5 bases, and 13 bases stayed unmatched. Although they were nominally healthy when sampled, donors likely had unrecorded immune exposures. Study-wide points: 15,000 to 20,000 TCR beta sequences were associated with HLA alleles at 0.05 false discovery rate in a later analysis. TCR beta chains numbering more than 150 were designated cytomegalovirus-associated. When analyzed later, the rates of TCR association showed variation by HLA locus, with DRB1 the most and HLA-C the fewest.

The sample holds one count of this clone. Antigen specificity is unknown. The receptor was isolated from a woman aged 45-59 years in good health and CMV-seronegative. Sequences were obtained from PBMCs. V gene TRBV28 combines with J gene TRBJ1-1, with 8 bases identical to TRBD1. The CDR3 is CASSLAPTARGRTEAFF. The DNA of the CDR3 is TGTGCCAGCAGTTTAGCACCAACGGCCAGGGGGCGTACTGAAGCTTTCTTT.